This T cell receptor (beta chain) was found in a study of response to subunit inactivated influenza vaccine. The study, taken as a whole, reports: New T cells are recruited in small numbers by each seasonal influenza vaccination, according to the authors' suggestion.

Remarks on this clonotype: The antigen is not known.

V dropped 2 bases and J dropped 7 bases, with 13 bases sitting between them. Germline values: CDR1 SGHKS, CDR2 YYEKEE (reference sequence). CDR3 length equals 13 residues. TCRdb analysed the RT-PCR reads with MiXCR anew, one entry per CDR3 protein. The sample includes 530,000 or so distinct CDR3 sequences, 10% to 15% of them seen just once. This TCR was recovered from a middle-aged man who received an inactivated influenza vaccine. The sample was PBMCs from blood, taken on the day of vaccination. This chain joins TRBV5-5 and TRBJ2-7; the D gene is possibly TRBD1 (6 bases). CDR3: CASSFSSQGEQYF. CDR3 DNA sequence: TGTGCCAGCAGCTTTTCCTCCCAGGGGGAGCAGTACTTC.